This passage covers 18 T cell receptor beta chains from one sample sequenced in a study of T cell responses to AZD1222 COVID-19 vaccine. Repertoires were generated with immunoSEQ multiplex PCR, while TCRdb's copy carries only in-frame clones and drops some. The repertoire includes around 120,000 clones, around 92% of them detected once, and 11% to 15% sits in the top ten. The specimen comprised peripheral blood, sampled on day 0 of AZD1222 vaccination. The origin of the receptors is an adult in good health.

The table lists this clone with a count of one. V and J are TRBV28 and TRBJ2-5; D not resolved. Trimming took 1 base from V and 5 from J, leaving 11 bases between them. The CDR3 spans 14 residues. CDR1 and CDR2 from the germline V gene are MDHEN and SYDVKM. The CDR3 nucleotides are TGTGCCAGCAGTTTATTAGGTCAGTCGGAGACCCAGTACTTC. Protein: CASSLLGQSETQYF.

The chain is built from TRBV5-8 and TRBJ1-1; 7 bases are shared with TRBD1. The CDR3 loop spans 13 amino acids. CDR1 and CDR2 (germline): SGHTS, YDEGEE. Trimming removed 4 bases from V and 4 bases from J; junction bases left unmatched: 4. CDR3 loop: CASSVQGGTEAFF. CDR3 nucleotides: TGTGCCAGCAGCGTCCAGGGGGGCACTGAAGCTTTCTTT.

CDR3 sequence: CASSYDSLNTEAFF. The CDR3 DNA reads TGTGCCAGCAGTTATGACAGCCTGAACACTGAAGCTTTCTTT. The chain recombines TRBV6-2 or TRBV6-3 with TRBJ1-1, with D possibly being TRBD1 (5 bases). The CDR3 has 14 amino acids. Germline CDR1 is MNHEY and CDR2 is SVGEGT. V was shortened by 3 bases and J by 0 bases, with 8 bases between the two germline ends.

The CDR3 is CASSPVNYGYTF. The DNA for the CDR3 is TGTGCCAGCAGTCCCGTAAACTATGGCTACACCTTC. The rearrangement joins TRBV6-5 to TRBJ1-2; the D is unclear. CDR1 is MNHEY, CDR2 SVGAGI, per germline. CDR3 length equals 12 residues. V was cut by 5 bases and J by 2 bases, with 6 bases left in between.

V is TRBV10-1 and J is TRBJ2-2; D uncertain. This CDR3 has 14 amino acids. V was pared by 3 bases and J by 5 bases, with 10 bases between. Looked up from germline, CDR1 is WNHNN and CDR2 is SYGVQD (reference sequence). The DNA of the CDR3 is TGCGCCAGCAGTGACCCCCACGCGACCGGGGAGCTGTTTTTT. Residues: CASSDPHATGELFF.

The chain employs TRBV29-1 and TRBJ2-7; 8 bases line up with TRBD1. V shed 3 bases and J 4 bases; nucleotides not matched to a gene: 14. CDR1 and CDR2 from the germline V gene are SQVTM and ANQGSEA. CDR3 length equals 16 residues. The CDR3 loop reads CSVEWGVQGEGYEQYF. The DNA of the CDR3 is TGCAGCGTTGAGTGGGGGGTACAGGGGGAAGGATACGAGCAGTACTTC.

The V gene is TRBV5-1, the J gene TRBJ2-5, with D tentatively TRBD1 (6 bases). Trimming took 1 base from V and 1 from J, leaving 8 bases between them. CDR3 length: 14 residues. CDR1 is SGHRS and CDR2 is YFSETQ in the germline V gene. The CDR3 reads CASSLQGRQETQYF. The CDR3 coding sequence is TGCGCCAGCAGCTTGCAGGGGCGCCAAGAGACCCAGTACTTC.

The gene calls are TRBV6-5 and TRBJ1-1; 7 nucleotides align to TRBD1. The CDR3 has 14 amino acids. Germline V gene sequence: CDR1 MNHEY, CDR2 SVGAGI. J gave up 6 bases and V 6 bases, and 10 bases lay outside the gene matches. The CDR3 coding sequence is TGTGCCAGCAGGGTTGTAATCGGACAGGCTGAAGCTTTCTTT. It translates to CASRVVIGQAEAFF.

This chain joins TRBV19 and TRBJ1-4; unclear D gene. The V gene's germline CDR1 is LNHDA and CDR2 SQIVND (reference sequence). Trimming took 6 bases from V and 4 from J, leaving 12 bases between them. The CDR3 extends over 14 amino acids. CDR3 amino acids: CASRLRSLNEKLFF. The CDR3 DNA is TGTGCCAGTAGGTTACGCAGCCTTAATGAAAAACTGTTTTTT.

This chain connects TRBV14 to TRBJ2-6; D unclear. The V end was cut by 1 base, the J end by 0 bases, with 10 bases between. Germline lookup yields CDR1 SGHDN and CDR2 FVKESK. This CDR3 region has 17 residues. In nucleotides, the CDR3 is TGTGCCAGCAGCCAAGCTCACCTCTTCTCTGGGGCCAACGTCCTGACTTTC. Its translation: CASSQAHLFSGANVLTF.

The rearrangement links TRBV4-1 to TRBJ1-5, with 8 bases fitting TRBD1. In germline, CDR1 is MGHRA, CDR2 YSYEKL. V lost 2 bases to trimming and J lost 3 bases; unmatched junction nucleotides: 6. The CDR3 loop spans 16 amino acids. The CDR3 DNA reads as TGCGCCAGCAGCCAAACAGGGACAGGCAACAATCAGCCCCAGCATTTT. Its protein product is CASSQTGTGNNQPQHF.

V and J are TRBV3-1 (or the pseudogene TRBV3-2) and TRBJ1-2, with a weak D call TRBD1 (6 bases). Trimming took off 2 bases at V and 5 bases at J, with 15 bases between the two ends. Germline assignment: CDR1 LGHDT and CDR2 YNNKEL (reference sequence). The CDR3 has 15 residues. DNA of the CDR3: TGTGCCAGCAGCCAAAACAAGGGGGTCGGGTATGGCTACACCTTC. Translation: CASSQNKGVGYGYTF.

J is TRBJ2-2 and V is TRBV5-4; tentative D call: TRBD2 (6 bases). Trimming removed 2 bases from V and 6 bases from J, with 14 bases in between. This CDR3 has 15 residues. Germline CDR1 is SGHNT and CDR2 is YYREEE (reference sequence). The CDR3 here is CASSFWGERAGELFF. DNA of the CDR3: TGTGCCAGCAGCTTCTGGGGGGAGCGGGCCGGGGAGCTGTTTTTT.

V gene TRBV28 combines with J gene TRBJ2-2; 8 nucleotides line up with TRBD2. After removal of 1 base from V and 3 bases from J, the junction contained 4 bases not matched to a gene. The germline V gene has CDR1 MDHEN and CDR2 SYDVKM. CDR3 length: 16 residues. In DNA, the CDR3 is TGTGCCAGCAGTTTATCCAGCGGGAGTTACACCGGGGAGCTGTTTTTT. This codes for CASSLSSGSYTGELFF.

This chain connects TRBV7-2 to TRBJ2-2; D ambiguous. CDR1 and CDR2 from the germline V gene are SGHTA and FQGNSA. The CDR3 consists of 13 residues. V dropped 3 bases and J dropped 5 bases, with 7 bases sitting between them. CDR3 sequence (DNA): TGTGCCAGCAGCTTTACCAGAACCGGGGAGCTGTTTTTT. Translating gives CASSFTRTGELFF.

The V gene is TRBV28, the J gene TRBJ2-7; TRBD2 agrees at 7 bases. The CDR3 has 15 amino acids. V gave up 3 bases and J gave up 6 bases; unmatched junction bases: 11. Per the germline V gene, CDR1 is MDHEN and CDR2 is SYDVKM. CDR3 amino acids: CASSLGGSWPSEQYF. The CDR3 DNA follows: TGTGCCAGCAGTTTGGGGGGGAGCTGGCCTAGCGAGCAGTACTTC.

The V and J genes are TRBV5-4 and TRBJ2-7, with 7 bases lining up with TRBD2. The V segment lost 3 bases and the J segment 3 bases; nucleotides outside the gene matches: 0. This CDR3 contains 12 residues. Germline V lookup: CDR1 SGHNT, CDR2 YYREEE (reference sequence). The CDR3 nucleotides are TGTGCCAGCAGCTGGGGGGGCTACGAGCAGTACTTC. Translating it yields CASSWGGYEQYF.

The chain employs TRBV9 and TRBJ2-7; D not resolved. CDR1 is SGDLS and CDR2 is YYNGEE in the germline V gene. The CDR3 is 13 residues long. Deletions cut 2 bases from V and 0 bases from J, with 6 bases between. The CDR3 here is CASSVGPSYEQYF. The CDR3, as DNA: TGTGCCAGCAGCGTTGGGCCCTCCTACGAGCAGTACTTC.